Each of the 20 T cell receptor beta chains below was sequenced from the same sample in a study of blood T cell repertoires in COVID-19 (dated by TCRdb to the early 2020s). Library creation used the immunoSEQ multiplex PCR assay. TCRdb carries this immuneACCESS record with in-frame sequences only. Its versions omit some clonotypes, under half of them owing to an unresolved V gene in the studies checked, with the rest unexplained. This sample holds 130,000 to 150,000 clones; 75% to 90% were observed only once. About 1.7% of the sample is held by the ten biggest clonotypes. The sequenced sample consisted of peripheral blood. These receptor sequences come from a woman aged 50 to 65 with acute or convalescent COVID-19.

The chain joins TRBV18 to TRBJ1-3; no definite D call. CDR3 length: 15 amino acids. The germline V gene has CDR1 KGHSH and CDR2 LQKENI. V lost 1 base and J 4 bases, leaving 11 bases between the germline ends. This CDR3 reads CASSPQTRFGNTIYF. CDR3 coding DNA: TGTGCCAGCTCACCACAAACGAGATTCGGAAACACCATATATTTT.

The chain combines TRBV7-9 with TRBJ2-3; 9 bases match TRBD2. This CDR3 comprises 17 residues. The V gene's germline CDR1 is SEHNR and CDR2 FQNEAQ (reference sequence). The V and J ends lost 2 bases and 1 base, in that order; junction bases with no gene match: 7. The CDR3 region is CASSLYPLAGGTDTQYF. CDR3 DNA sequence: TGTGCCAGCAGCTTATATCCGTTAGCGGGGGGCACAGATACGCAGTATTTT.

The chain is built from TRBV5-1 and TRBJ1-1, with D maybe TRBD1 (5 bases). V lost 7 bases to trimming and J lost 0 bases, with 10 bases between them. The CDR3 spans 13 residues. Germline CDR1 reads SGHRS; CDR2 reads YFSETQ. The CDR3 bases are TGCGCCAGCGGCCAGGGTATGAACACTGAAGCTTTCTTT. The encoded protein is CASGQGMNTEAFF. Looking up the rest from reference TRBV5-1 and TRBJ1-1 gives the full variable domain: KAGVTQTPRYLIKTRGQQVTLSCSPISGHRSVSWYQQTPGQGLQFLFEYFSETQRNKGNFPGRFSGRQFSNSRSEMNVSTLELGDSALYLCASGQGMNTEAFFGQGTRLTVV.

CDR3 coding DNA: TGTGCCAGCGCGGACAGGGGGCCTGGAGATACGCAGTATTTT. Translating it yields CASADRGPGDTQYF. The chain combines TRBV6-5 with TRBJ2-3, with 11 nucleotides matching TRBD1. With 8 bases clipped from V and 5 bases from J, the junction kept 6 bases outside the gene matches. CDR3 length equals 14 residues. Germline V CDR1 and CDR2: MNHEY, SVGAGI.

The chain has TRBV18 and TRBJ2-7; D may be TRBD1 (6 bases). The CDR3 is made up of 15 amino acids. Germline V gives CDR1 KGHSH, CDR2 LQKENI. Trimming took off 3 bases at V and 0 bases at J, with 12 bases between the two ends. The CDR3 region has the DNA TGTGCCAGCTCACCCCCAGGGGCGGGCTCCTACGAGCAGTACTTC. Amino acid sequence: CASSPPGAGSYEQYF.

The gene calls are TRBV3-1 (or the pseudogene TRBV3-2) and TRBJ2-7; the match to TRBD2 covers 7 bases. CDR1 LGHDT and CDR2 YNNKEL come from the germline V gene (reference sequence). There are 14 residues in the CDR3. V lost 4 bases, J lost 4 bases, and 7 bases stayed unmatched. The CDR3 sequence is CASSPGGRAYEQYF. CDR3 DNA: TGTGCCAGCAGCCCCGGCGGGAGAGCGTACGAGCAGTACTTC.

V gene TRBV6-1 combines with J gene TRBJ1-2; weak D call: TRBD1 (5 bases). Germline CDR1 MNHNS, CDR2 SASEGT. The CDR3 spans 16 residues. V shed 3 bases and J shed 8 bases, with 22 bases lying between them. CDR3 protein: CASSDVQAERGSGYTF. CDR3 sequence (DNA): TGTGCCAGCAGTGACGTTCAAGCCGAAAGGGGATCGGGCTACACCTTC.

CDR3: CASSQGQGYYGYTF. CDR3 sequence (DNA): TGTGCCAGCAGCCAAGGTCAGGGGTACTATGGCTACACCTTC. The chain employs TRBV4-2 and TRBJ1-2; D possibly corresponds to TRBD1 (6 bases). CDR1 and CDR2 from the germline V gene are LGHNA and YNFKEQ. The CDR3 covers 14 residues. The V gene lost 1 base and the J gene lost 3 bases, with 9 bases spanning the gap.

The J gene is TRBJ2-1, the V gene TRBV9, with D tentatively TRBD1 (5 bases). The CDR3 runs 15 residues. CDR1 and CDR2 (germline): SGDLS, YYNGEE. V was cut by 0 bases and J by 4 bases, with 11 bases left in between. Here the CDR3 DNA reads TGTGCCAGCAGCGTAGCTGGGGCAGGGTACAATGAGCAGTTCTTC. Protein product: CASSVAGAGYNEQFF.

This clone was observed once. The junction and the germline gene differ at one end; a read error may be behind it. The chain links TRBV4-1 to TRBJ2-1, with D perhaps TRBD2 (6 bases). CDR3 size: 12 residues. The V gene's germline CDR1 is MGHRA and CDR2 YSYEKL. In DNA form, the CDR3 reads TGCGCCAGCAGCCAAGATCACCGGGAGCGGTTCTTC. Its protein is CASSQDHRERFF.

This chain uses TRBV28 with TRBJ2-1; D is possibly TRBD2 (6 bases). The germline V gene has CDR1 MDHEN and CDR2 SYDVKM. Deletions cut 5 bases from V and 1 base from J, with 9 bases between. The CDR3 is made up of 14 amino acids. The CDR3 sequence: CASSLGGSYNEQFF. The CDR3 region has the DNA TGTGCCAGCAGTCTGGGAGGATCCTACAATGAGCAGTTCTTC.

The rearrangement links TRBV2 to TRBJ2-3; no clear D. V was pared by 3 bases and J by 2 bases, with 3 bases between. Germline CDR1 SNHLY, CDR2 FYNNEI. CDR3 length: 12 amino acids. For the CDR3, the DNA is TGTGCCAGCAGTGATAACACAGATACGCAGTATTTT. Encoded protein: CASSDNTDTQYF.

V and J are TRBV4-2 and TRBJ2-1, with D unresolved. Trimming stripped 0 bases from V and 10 bases from J, with 16 bases between. The CDR3 totals 15 residues. The germline V gene has CDR1 LGHNA and CDR2 YNFKEQ. The CDR3 loop reads CASSQDRILDKEQFF. The DNA of the CDR3 is TGTGCCAGCAGCCAAGATAGAATTTTAGATAAGGAGCAGTTCTTC.

The rearrangement links TRBV14 to TRBJ1-3; a weak D match, TRBD1 (5 bases). The CDR3 is 17 amino acids. Trimming removed 0 bases at V and 5 bases at J, with 17 bases between. Germline V gene lookup returns CDR1 SGHDN and CDR2 FVKESK. CDR3 DNA sequence: TGTGCCAGCAGCCAAGACCCGCCGGGGGGACCTAGAAACACCATATATTTT. Residues: CASSQDPPGGPRNTIYF. The full variable domain, completed using reference TRBV14 and TRBJ1-3, is EAGVTQFPSHSVIEKGQTVTLRCDPISGHDNLYWYRRVMGKEIKFLLHFVKESKQDESGMPNNRFLAERTGGTYSTLKVQPAELEDSGVYFCASSQDPPGGPRNTIYFGEGSWLTVV.

The chain couples TRBV4-2 to TRBJ1-4; 8 positions agree with TRBD1. The junction had 6 bases not matched to a gene; V was cut back by 1 base and J by 5 bases. Germline CDR1 and CDR2: LGHNA and YNFKEQ. This CDR3 region has 16 residues. The CDR3 sequence: CASSQGPRQGNEKLFF. The DNA for the CDR3 is TGTGCCAGCAGCCAAGGACCGAGACAGGGGAATGAAAAACTGTTTTTT.

The chain uses TRBV5-1 and TRBJ2-2, with 7 bases identical to TRBD1. Per the germline V gene, CDR1 is SGHRS and CDR2 is YFSETQ. Trimming cost V 4 bases and J 6 bases; bases outside gene matches: 6. This CDR3 has 14 amino acids. CDR3 coding DNA: TGCGCCAGCAGCCCGGACAGGCCCGCCGGGGAGCTGTTTTTT. This gives the protein CASSPDRPAGELFF.

This chain connects TRBV5-1 to TRBJ1-1; 9 nucleotides align to TRBD1. The germline CDR1 and CDR2 sequences are SGHRS and YFSETQ. The CDR3 spans 14 residues. V shed 3 bases, J shed 0 bases, and the junction held 0 bases outside the gene matches. CDR3 amino acids: CASSWDRVNTEAFF. The CDR3 DNA follows: TGCGCCAGCAGCTGGGACAGGGTGAACACTGAAGCTTTCTTT.

In DNA, the CDR3 is TGTGCCAGCTCACCCCTGGGGGCCCAGGGATCCTATGGCTACACCTTC. As protein: CASSPLGAQGSYGYTF. The V gene is TRBV18, the J gene TRBJ1-2; D is possibly TRBD1 (6 bases). V dropped 3 bases and J dropped 4 bases, with 18 bases sitting between them. This CDR3 is 16 amino acids long. Germline loops: CDR1 KGHSH, CDR2 LQKENI.

CDR3: CATAYQETQYF. The CDR3 DNA is TGTGCCACCGCGTACCAAGAGACCCAGTACTTC. J is TRBJ2-5 and V is TRBV24-1; D not certain. Trimming removed 9 bases at V and 0 bases at J, with 4 bases between. Germline V CDR1 and CDR2: KGHDR, SFDVKD. The CDR3 spans 11 residues.

This chain links TRBV13 with TRBJ2-7; weak D call: TRBD2 (7 bases). The V gene's germline CDR1 is PRHDT and CDR2 FYEKMQ (reference sequence). CDR3 size: 15 residues. V was cut by 0 bases and J by 4 bases, with 13 bases left in between. The CDR3 DNA follows: TGTGCCAGCAGCTTAGGAGGGGGGGTTTCTTACGAGCAGTACTTC. Translated, it gives CASSLGGGVSYEQYF. The whole variable domain, filled in from reference TRBV13 and TRBJ2-7, reads AAGVIQSPRHLIKEKRETATLKCYPIPRHDTVYWYQQGPGQDPQFLISFYEKMQSDKGSIPDRFSAQQFSDYHSELNMSSLELGDSALYFCASSLGGGVSYEQYFGPGTRLTVT.